The rows below give T cell receptor beta chains drawn from one sample of a study of blood T cell repertoires in COVID-19. The data were produced by immunoSEQ multiplex PCR, yet TCRdb's version contains in-frame clones alone and is incomplete. The table includes about 130,000 clones, about four fifths detected once. The sequenced sample consisted of peripheral blood. These TCRs come from a man aged 35-49 years with active or convalescent COVID-19. Each CDR3 is given with its conserved first and last residue. The D gene is left open where the match is weak. The size of a clone is reported for some rows only, either as once, few or many, or as a class for expanded clones.

D gene: TRBD1; clone size: NA; J gene: TRBJ1-5; V gene: TRBV6-5; CDR3 DNA: TGTGCCAGCAGTTATGACAGGGGTGGGAATCAGCCCCAGCATTTT; CDR3 protein: CASSYDRGGNQPQHF
D gene: NA; clone size: NA; J gene: TRBJ2-3; V gene: TRBV4-1; CDR3 DNA: TGCGCCAGCTCGACAGCCATCACAGATACGCAGTATTTT; CDR3 protein: CASSTAITDTQYF
D gene: NA; clone size: NA; J gene: TRBJ2-3; V gene: TRBV5-1; CDR3 DNA: TGCGCCAGCAGCTTGGACAGTGGAGGGACAGATACGCAGTATTTT; CDR3 protein: CASSLDSGGTDTQYF
D gene: TRBD1; clone size: NA; J gene: TRBJ1-2; V gene: TRBV5-4; CDR3 DNA: TGTGCCAGCAGGTTGACAGGGTCTGATGGCTACACCTTC; CDR3 protein: CASRLTGSDGYTF
D gene: NA; clone size: NA; J gene: TRBJ2-5; V gene: TRBV7-2; CDR3 DNA: TGTGCCAGCAGCTTATGGGCGGGGCCGGACGGAGGTAGCCAGTACTTC; CDR3 protein: CASSLWAGPDGGSQYF
D gene: TRBD2; clone size: once; J gene: TRBJ2-1; V gene: TRBV6-5; CDR3 DNA: TGTGCCAGCAGTTACAGGCTAGCGGGGGGGCATGAGCAGTTCTTC; CDR3 protein: CASSYRLAGGHEQFF
D gene: NA; clone size: NA; J gene: TRBJ2-1; V gene: TRBV29-1; CDR3 DNA: TGCAGCGTTGAAAGAGGGTCCTACAATGAGCAGTTCTTC; CDR3 protein: CSVERGSYNEQFF
D gene: NA; clone size: NA; J gene: TRBJ1-2; V gene: TRBV5-6; CDR3 DNA: TGTGCCAGCAGCTACGGGACGGTACGGGAGGGCTATGGCTACACCTTC; CDR3 protein: CASSYGTVREGYGYTF
D gene: TRBD2; clone size: many; J gene: TRBJ2-7; V gene: TRBV7-9; CDR3 DNA: TGTGCCAGCAGCTTTGGACTAGCGGGCTCCTACGAGCAGTACTTC; CDR3 protein: CASSFGLAGSYEQYF
D gene: NA; clone size: NA; J gene: TRBJ1-4; V gene: TRBV25-1; CDR3 DNA: TGTGCCAGCAGTGAATCTCAGGTGGGCCGTAATGAAAAACTGTTTTTT; CDR3 protein: CASSESQVGRNEKLFF
D gene: TRBD2; clone size: NA; J gene: TRBJ2-5; V gene: TRBV5-1; CDR3 DNA: TGCGCCAGCAGCTTGGGCGTCGCTAGCGGGGGGATCCAAGAGACCCAGTACTTC; CDR3 protein: CASSLGVASGGIQETQYF
D gene: TRBD2; clone size: NA; J gene: TRBJ2-3; V gene: TRBV2; CDR3 DNA: TGTGCCAGCAGGGCTGGGACTATCAAGGCGGATACGCAGTATTTT; CDR3 protein: CASRAGTIKADTQYF
D gene: NA; clone size: NA; J gene: TRBJ1-5; V gene: TRBV2; CDR3 DNA: TGTGCCAGCAGGGACAGCTACGCAAATCAGCCCCAGCATTTT; CDR3 protein: CASRDSYANQPQHF
D gene: NA; clone size: NA; J gene: TRBJ2-1; V gene: TRBV7-3; CDR3 DNA: TGTGCCAGCAGCCCCATTCTTGGAGCCTACAATGAGCAGTTCTTC; CDR3 protein: CASSPILGAYNEQFF
D gene: TRBD1; clone size: NA; J gene: TRBJ2-3; V gene: TRBV30; CDR3 DNA: TGTGCCTGGAGGACAGGGGGAATAGATACGCAGTATTTT; CDR3 protein: CAWRTGGIDTQYF
D gene: NA; clone size: NA; J gene: TRBJ1-4; V gene: TRBV18; CDR3 DNA: TGTGCCAGCTCACCAAATTCCGCGGGAGAAAAACTGTTTTTT; CDR3 protein: CASSPNSAGEKLFF
D gene: NA; clone size: NA; J gene: TRBJ1-1; V gene: TRBV3-1/TRBV3-2; CDR3 DNA: TGTGCCAGCAGCCGAGGGTTGACTGAAGCTTTCTTT; CDR3 protein: CASSRGLTEAFF
D gene: NA; clone size: NA; J gene: TRBJ1-3; V gene: TRBV6-5; CDR3 DNA: TGTGCCAGCAGTTCGACAGGAAACACCATATATTTT; CDR3 protein: CASSSTGNTIYF
D gene: TRBD2; clone size: NA; J gene: TRBJ2-3; V gene: TRBV4-2; CDR3 DNA: TGTGCCAGCAGCCGCGGGGGGGCCGTTGGGGAAGATACGCAGTATTTT; CDR3 protein: CASSRGGAVGEDTQYF
D gene: TRBD1; clone size: once; J gene: TRBJ1-3; V gene: TRBV10-1; CDR3 DNA: TGCGCCAGCAGTGAGTCTGGACAGGGCGCTGGAAACACCATATATTTT; CDR3 protein: CASSESGQGAGNTIYF